The 24 T cell receptor beta chains listed next were all sequenced from one sample in a study of T cell responses to AZD1222 COVID-19 vaccine. Some clones are missing from TCRdb's copy, which holds only in-frame ones; the method was immunoSEQ multiplex PCR. The repertoire includes some 160,000 clones, 88% of them detected once, and around 5.5% sits in the top ten. The specimen comprised peripheral blood, sampled on day 0 of AZD1222 vaccination. These receptors originate from an adult in good health.

The rearrangement uses TRBV6-5 and TRBJ2-2; the D gene is possibly TRBD1 (6 bases). Per germline, CDR1 MNHEY and CDR2 SVGAGI. The CDR3 totals 12 residues. Trimming left V 11 bases short and J 6 bases short, with 13 bases between. The CDR3 reads CAEQGEAGELFF. CDR3 bases: TGTGCCGAACAGGGTGAGGCCGGGGAGCTGTTTTTT.

The sample holds one count of this clone. J is TRBJ2-1 and V is TRBV7-2; D tentatively reads TRBD1 or TRBD2 (6 bases each). Trimming left V 2 bases short and J 0 bases short, with 14 bases between. Germline V gene lookup returns CDR1 SGHTA and CDR2 FQGNSA. The CDR3 runs to 17 residues. CDR3 loop: CASSLWGPGASYNEQFF. DNA of the CDR3: TGTGCCAGCAGCTTATGGGGTCCGGGGGCCTCCTACAATGAGCAGTTCTTC. Variable domain in full (rest from reference TRBV7-2 and TRBJ2-1): GAGVSQSPSNKVTEKGKDVELRCDPISGHTALYWYRQSLGQGLEFLIYFQGNSAPDKSGLPSDRFSAERTGGSVSTLTIQRTQQEDSAVYLCASSLWGPGASYNEQFFGPGTRLTVL.

The chain is built from TRBV5-1 and TRBJ2-1; 13 bases are shared with TRBD2. The germline V gene encodes CDR1 SGHRS and CDR2 YFSETQ. Unmatched junction bases numbered 16, after V lost 4 bases and J lost 0 bases. There are 21 residues in the CDR3. The CDR3 loop reads CASSQSNPGLAGPPSYNEQFF. In nucleotides, the CDR3 is TGCGCCAGCAGCCAGTCTAACCCGGGACTAGCGGGACCGCCCTCCTACAATGAGCAGTTCTTC. The full variable domain, with the rest looked up from reference TRBV5-1 and TRBJ2-1, is KAGVTQTPRYLIKTRGQQVTLSCSPISGHRSVSWYQQTPGQGLQFLFEYFSETQRNKGNFPGRFSGRQFSNSRSEMNVSTLELGDSALYLCASSQSNPGLAGPPSYNEQFFGPGTRLTVL.

The rearrangement uses TRBV10-3 and TRBJ2-1; the match to TRBD1 covers 10 bases. The CDR3 has 14 amino acids. Germline assignment: CDR1 ENHRY and CDR2 SYGVKD. V shed 10 bases and J 8 bases; nucleotides not matched to a gene: 11. CDR3 DNA sequence: TGTGCCACTCACCAGACAGGGGGCTTCGATGAGCAGTTCTTC. Translation gives CATHQTGGFDEQFF.

The chain employs TRBV28 and TRBJ2-5; D is unresolved. CDR3 length: 16 amino acids. The germline V and J ends were trimmed by 2 bases and 2 bases, with 15 bases remaining between them. The germline V gene has CDR1 MDHEN and CDR2 SYDVKM. The CDR3, as DNA: TGTGCCAGCAGTTTAATCCCAAGTTACCGGCAAGAGACCCAGTACTTC. Its translation is CASSLIPSYRQETQYF.

This sequence joins TRBV28 and TRBJ2-1; the D call may be TRBD1 or TRBD2 (5 bases each). Germline V gene lookup returns CDR1 MDHEN and CDR2 SYDVKM. CDR3 length equals 14 residues. V was trimmed by 5 bases and J by 8 bases, leaving 16 bases between them. The CDR3 DNA follows: TGTGCCAGCAGTGGGGCGGACCCCGGGGATGAGCAGTTCTTC. Protein: CASSGADPGDEQFF. Using reference TRBV28 and TRBJ2-1 for the parts outside the CDR3, the full variable domain is DVKVTQSSRYLVKRTGEKVFLECVQDMDHENMFWYRQDPGLGLRLIYFSYDVKMKEKGDIPEGYSVSREKKERFSLILESASTNQTSMYLCASSGADPGDEQFFGPGTRLTVL.

V and J are TRBV7-2 and TRBJ2-3; TRBD2 matches 9 bases. The CDR3 has 14 amino acids. The junction had 9 bases not matched to a gene; V was cut back by 9 bases and J by 5 bases. Germline CDR1 reads SGHTA; CDR2 reads FQGNSA. The CDR3 DNA reads TGTGCCAGTCGGCGGGGGGGCGGGGAAGATACGCAGTATTTT. Translated: CASRRGGGEDTQYF.

The chain has TRBV2 and TRBJ2-2; D is perhaps TRBD1 or TRBD2 (6 bases each). Trimming cost V 6 bases and J 5 bases, with 19 bases left between them. The germline V gene encodes CDR1 SNHLY and CDR2 FYNNEI. This CDR3 region has 16 residues. The CDR3 is CASRAAGGQGTGELFF. CDR3 DNA sequence: TGTGCCAGCAGGGCGGCTGGGGGGCAGGGTACCGGGGAGCTGTTTTTT.

The V and J genes are TRBV5-4 and TRBJ2-2; possible D gene TRBD1, 6 bases. V lost 2 bases to trimming and J lost 6 bases, with 8 bases between them. The CDR3 extends over 13 amino acids. CDR1 and CDR2 (germline): SGHNT, YYREEE (reference sequence). The CDR3 here is CASSFRGSGELFF. Here the CDR3 DNA reads TGTGCCAGCAGCTTTAGGGGGTCCGGGGAGCTGTTTTTT.

This clone was recorded only once. The rearrangement uses TRBV7-2 and TRBJ2-1, with 8 bases fitting TRBD2. J gave up 4 bases and V 0 bases, and 5 bases lay outside the gene matches. CDR1 is SGHTA, CDR2 FQGNSA, per germline. The CDR3 loop spans 16 amino acids. The CDR3 here is CASSLAGSGIYNEQFF. The CDR3 DNA reads TGTGCCAGCAGCTTAGCGGGTAGCGGGATTTACAATGAGCAGTTCTTC.

This clone was picked up a small number of times. The rearrangement uses TRBV28 and TRBJ1-4, with D perhaps matching TRBD1 (6 bases). From germline, CDR1 is MDHEN and CDR2 SYDVKM. The V end lost 6 bases, the J end lost 8 bases, and 13 bases lay between the germline ends. This CDR3 has 13 amino acids. DNA of the CDR3: TGTGCCAGCAGCCCCGGACAGTCCGAAAAACTGTTTTTT. Translating it yields CASSPGQSEKLFF.

The V and J genes are TRBV28 and TRBJ2-1, with D possibly called TRBD1 or TRBD2 (5 bases each). This CDR3 comprises 13 residues. Germline CDR1 reads MDHEN; CDR2 reads SYDVKM. Trimming took off 8 bases at V and 2 bases at J, with 10 bases between the two ends. This CDR3 is CASDGGTYNEQFF. DNA for the CDR3: TGTGCCAGCGATGGGGGAACCTACAATGAGCAGTTCTTC.

In its sample, this clone was seen once. The chain employs TRBV4-3 and TRBJ2-3; TRBD2 agrees at 9 bases. The V segment lost 4 bases and the J segment 4 bases; nucleotides outside the gene matches: 9. The CDR3 has 16 amino acids. In germline, CDR1 is LGHNA, CDR2 YSLEER. CDR3 sequence: CASSLHRGGASDTQYF. Here the CDR3 DNA reads TGCGCCAGCAGCCTACATCGCGGGGGGGCGTCAGATACGCAGTATTTT.

J is TRBJ2-2 and V is TRBV7-9, with TRBD2 matching 15 bases. Germline CDR1 SEHNR, CDR2 FQNEAQ (reference sequence). This CDR3 region has 18 residues. After removal of 0 bases from V and 4 bases from J, the junction contained 3 bases not matched to a gene. The chain's CDR3 is CASSLARTSGRATGELFF. CDR3 nucleotides: TGTGCCAGCAGCTTAGCCCGGACTAGCGGGAGGGCCACCGGGGAGCTGTTTTTT.

This sequence joins TRBV9 and TRBJ2-7; 11 bases fit TRBD2. J was trimmed by 5 bases and V by 4 bases; bases with no gene match: 8. CDR1 is SGDLS and CDR2 is YYNGEE in the germline V gene. The CDR3 runs to 15 residues. CDR3 loop: CASSLAGGSSDEQYF. The CDR3, as DNA: TGTGCCAGCAGCCTAGCGGGAGGTTCATCCGACGAGCAGTACTTC.

The chain joins TRBV6-6 to TRBJ1-4; D is unclear. V gave up 4 bases and J gave up 5 bases, with 8 bases separating them. The V gene's germline CDR1 is MNHNY and CDR2 SVGAGI (reference sequence). The CDR3 is 13 residues long. CDR3 bases: TGTGCCAGCAGTTCACGGGAAAATGAAAAACTGTTTTTT. This gives the protein CASSSRENEKLFF.

This clone was counted a few times. The chain employs TRBV6-2 or TRBV6-3 and TRBJ2-7, with D possibly being TRBD1 (5 bases). Germline CDR1 and CDR2: MNHEY and SVGEGT. This CDR3 is 14 amino acids long. The ends were cut back, 2 bases at V and 4 bases at J, with 12 bases in the middle. CDR3 sequence: CASSYVGPTYEQYF. The CDR3 DNA follows: TGTGCCAGCAGTTACGTGGGGCCGACTTACGAGCAGTACTTC.

The chain joins TRBV29-1 to TRBJ1-1; D might be TRBD1 (6 bases). This CDR3 has 14 amino acids. Germline V gene lookup returns CDR1 SQVTM and CDR2 ANQGSEA. Trimming cost V 7 bases and J 5 bases, with 20 bases left between them. As DNA, the CDR3 is TGCAGCGGAGCCAGGGGCGCCCTGGGTACTGAAGCTTTCTTT. This gives the protein CSGARGALGTEAFF.

Only a few counts were recorded for this clone. The rearrangement uses TRBV9 and TRBJ2-3; D remains ambiguous. Germline CDR1 SGDLS, CDR2 YYNGEE. The CDR3 is made up of 15 amino acids. V dropped 3 bases and J dropped 4 bases, with 15 bases sitting between them. The CDR3: CASSGLALRADTQYF. The DNA for the CDR3 is TGTGCCAGCAGCGGATTAGCCCTAAGGGCAGATACGCAGTATTTT.

This clone was seen a single time. J is TRBJ1-4 and V is TRBV4-1; no firm D call. Germline-derived CDR1 and CDR2 are MGHRA and YSYEKL. Trimming shortened V by 0 bases and J by 3 bases, and 20 bases separated the two germline ends. The CDR3 runs to 19 residues. This CDR3 is CASSQDRWGIQVANEKLFF. The CDR3 DNA follows: TGCGCCAGCAGCCAAGATCGTTGGGGAATCCAAGTCGCTAATGAAAAACTGTTTTTT.

This clone was counted a few times. The chain carries TRBV2 and TRBJ1-5; 10 bases align to TRBD1. After removal of 4 bases from V and 2 bases from J, the junction contained 2 bases not matched to a gene. The CDR3 is 15 residues long. CDR1 and CDR2 (germline): SNHLY, FYNNEI. For the CDR3, the DNA is TGTGCCAGCAGTGGGGGGACAGGGGGCAATCAGCCCCAGCATTTT. This gives the protein CASSGGTGGNQPQHF. The variable domain in full, with the rest retrieved from reference TRBV2 and TRBJ1-5, is EPEVTQTPSHQVTQMGQEVILRCVPISNHLYFYWYRQILGQKVEFLVSFYNNEISEKSEIFDDQFSVERPDGSNFTLKIRSTKLEDSAMYFCASSGGTGGNQPQHFGDGTRLSIL.

V gene TRBV5-4 combines with J gene TRBJ1-1; D remains unclear. CDR3 size: 13 residues. Germline V lookup: CDR1 SGHNT, CDR2 YYREEE (reference sequence). With 0 bases removed from V and 7 bases from J, the gap between germline ends came to 10 bases. The CDR3 nucleotides read TGTGCCAGCAGCTTGGCGGGGTTGGGTGAAGCTTTCTTT. Protein sequence: CASSLAGLGEAFF.

The chain combines TRBV19 with TRBJ1-4, with TRBD1 as a possible D gene (5 bases). The CDR3 is 19 residues long. Per germline, CDR1 LNHDA and CDR2 SQIVND (reference sequence). Trimming took 5 bases from V and 2 from J, leaving 24 bases between them. CDR3 residues: CASSPKGRIAMGTNEKLFF. The CDR3, as DNA: TGTGCCAGTAGTCCGAAGGGACGCATAGCCATGGGCACTAATGAAAAACTGTTTTTT.

This clone has only a few counts. This chain's CDR3 is CASRVAGADTQYF. As DNA, the CDR3 is TGTGCCAGTAGAGTAGCGGGCGCAGATACGCAGTATTTT. The V call is TRBV19, the J call TRBJ2-3, with 7 bases that match TRBD2. The CDR3 is 13 amino acids. CDR1 is LNHDA, CDR2 SQIVND, per germline (reference sequence). Unmatched junction bases numbered 4, after V lost 6 bases and J lost 4 bases.